This section outlines one T cell receptor beta chain sequence together with its context. Its antigen is unidentified. In the original analysis: ImmunoSEQ output held junction-only sequences without quality scores, so filtering differed. This table comes from immunoSEQ multiplex PCR, and its TCRdb copy is limited to in-frame clones, with some not included. That table furnishes V, J and clone size, whereas the DNA furnished D and trimming. The sample contains around 1.4 million clones, approximately 98.5% of which appear only once. This sample was taken from a study of shared clonotypes between healthy human individuals. As for the study in general: Contributing individuals were two females and three males aged 18 to 49. CD4 naive cells filled three plates per donor, CD4 memory three, CD8 naive two and CD8 memory one.

Trimming removed 1 base from V and 2 bases from J; junction bases left unmatched: 5. In germline, CDR1 is SGHDT, CDR2 YYEEEE. The CDR3 contains 16 residues. Study-level findings and limits: Approximately 4.6% of naive CD4 clonotypes were shared across several donors.

This chain joins TRBV5-6 and TRBJ2-2; 7 bases map to TRBD1. What was sequenced was naive CD4+ T cells sorted from blood. The subset here: CD45RA+ positively selected. The receptor comes from a man aged 25 to 45 in good health. The CDR3 spells CASSLPGTVNTGELFF. The CDR3 DNA reads TGTGCCAGCAGCTTGCCCGGGACAGTAAACACCGGGGAGCTGTTTTTT.